This T cell receptor (beta chain) derives from a study of cytomegalovirus exposure and HLA in healthy donors. Germline CDR1 reads SGHRS; CDR2 reads YFSETQ. CDR3 size: 12 residues. Trimming removed 5 bases from V and 5 bases from J, with 9 bases in between. In regard to this clone: Its antigen is not known.

The donors belonged to the approximately 120-subject validation cohort, separate from the roughly 670-subject first cohort. Profiled with immunoSEQ multiplex PCR; TCRdb holds only in-frame clones, not every one. The sample holds some 68,000 clones; roughly 94% are singletons and the top ten take about 1.5%. Whole-study results and caveats: CMV antigen specificity was confirmed in vitro for three CMV-associated chains. The classifier, whose performance was assessed in both the original and validation cohorts, reportedly diagnosed cytomegalovirus status with high specificity and sensitivity. While the bulk of TCR sequences proved rare, some public TCRs turned up in many donors.

The sequenced sample consisted of PBMCs. The clonotype comes from a man between 18 and 35 years old in good health and CMV-seropositive. This chain joins TRBV5-1 and TRBJ2-3; a possible D gene is TRBD1 (5 bases). The CDR3 DNA reads TGCGCCAGCAGATCAGGGATAGATACGCAGTATTTT. Translation gives CASRSGIDTQYF.